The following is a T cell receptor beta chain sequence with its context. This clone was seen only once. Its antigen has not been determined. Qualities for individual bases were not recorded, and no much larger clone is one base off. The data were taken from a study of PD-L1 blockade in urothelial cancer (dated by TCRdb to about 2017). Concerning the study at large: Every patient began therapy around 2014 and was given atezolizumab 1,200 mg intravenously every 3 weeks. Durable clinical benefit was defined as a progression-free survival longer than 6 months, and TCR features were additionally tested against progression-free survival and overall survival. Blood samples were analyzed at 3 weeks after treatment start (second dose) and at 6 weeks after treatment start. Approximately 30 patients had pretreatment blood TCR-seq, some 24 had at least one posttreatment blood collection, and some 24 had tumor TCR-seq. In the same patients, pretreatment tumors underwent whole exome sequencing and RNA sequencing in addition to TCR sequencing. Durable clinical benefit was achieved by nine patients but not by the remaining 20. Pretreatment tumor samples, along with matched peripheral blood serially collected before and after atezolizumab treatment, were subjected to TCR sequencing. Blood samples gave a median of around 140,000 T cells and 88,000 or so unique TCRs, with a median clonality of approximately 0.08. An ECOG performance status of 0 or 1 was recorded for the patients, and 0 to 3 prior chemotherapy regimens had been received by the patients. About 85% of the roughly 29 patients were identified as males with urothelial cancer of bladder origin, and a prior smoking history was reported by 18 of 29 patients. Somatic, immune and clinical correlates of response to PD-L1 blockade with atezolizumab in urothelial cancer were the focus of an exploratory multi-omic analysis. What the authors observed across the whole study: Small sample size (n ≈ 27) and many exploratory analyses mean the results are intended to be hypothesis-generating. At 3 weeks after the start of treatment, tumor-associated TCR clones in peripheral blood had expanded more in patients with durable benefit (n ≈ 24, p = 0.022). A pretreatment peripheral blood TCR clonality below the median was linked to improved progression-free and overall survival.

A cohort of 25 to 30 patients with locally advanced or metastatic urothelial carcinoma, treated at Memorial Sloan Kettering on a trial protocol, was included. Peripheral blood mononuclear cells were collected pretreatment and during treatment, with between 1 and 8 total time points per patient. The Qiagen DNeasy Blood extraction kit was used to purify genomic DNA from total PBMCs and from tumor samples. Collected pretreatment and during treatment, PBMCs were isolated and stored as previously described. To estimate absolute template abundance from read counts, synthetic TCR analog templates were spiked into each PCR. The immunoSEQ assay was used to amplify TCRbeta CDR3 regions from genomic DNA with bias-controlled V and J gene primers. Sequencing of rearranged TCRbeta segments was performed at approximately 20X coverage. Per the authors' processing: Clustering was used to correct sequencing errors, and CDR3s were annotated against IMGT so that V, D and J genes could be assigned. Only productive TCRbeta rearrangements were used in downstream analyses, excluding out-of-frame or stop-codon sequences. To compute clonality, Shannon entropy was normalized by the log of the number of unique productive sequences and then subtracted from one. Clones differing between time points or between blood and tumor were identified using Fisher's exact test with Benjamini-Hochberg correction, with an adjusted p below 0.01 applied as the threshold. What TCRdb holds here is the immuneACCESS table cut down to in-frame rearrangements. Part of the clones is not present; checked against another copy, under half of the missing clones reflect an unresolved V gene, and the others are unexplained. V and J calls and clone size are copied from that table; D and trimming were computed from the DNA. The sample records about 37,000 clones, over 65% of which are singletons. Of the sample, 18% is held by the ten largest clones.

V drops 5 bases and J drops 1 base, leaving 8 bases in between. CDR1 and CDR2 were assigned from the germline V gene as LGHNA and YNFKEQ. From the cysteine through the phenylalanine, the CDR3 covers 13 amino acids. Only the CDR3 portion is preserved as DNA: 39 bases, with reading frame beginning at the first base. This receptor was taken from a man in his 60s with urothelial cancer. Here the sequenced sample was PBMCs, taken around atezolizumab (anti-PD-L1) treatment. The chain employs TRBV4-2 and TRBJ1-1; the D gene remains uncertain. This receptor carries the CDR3 CASSAGQNTEAFF. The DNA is TGTGCCAGCAGCGCGGGTCAGAACACTGAAGCTTTCTTT.